A single TCR beta chain is shown here with its context. The data originate from a study of blood T cell repertoires in COVID-19. This CDR3 comprises 18 residues. V shed 0 bases, J shed 1 base, and the junction held 7 bases outside the gene matches. Germline assignment: CDR1 SGHTA and CDR2 FQGNSA. Sequenced by immunoSEQ multiplex PCR; TCRdb stores in-frame clones only, minus some. The table lists about 430,000 clones, 88% of them singletons. This chain uses TRBV7-2 with TRBJ1-5, with 9 bases fitting TRBD1. This sequence originates from a woman aged 18 to 35 who had been exposed to COVID-19. The sequenced material came from PBMCs or T cells enriched from blood (not recorded which). CDR3: CASSLATYGTGSNQPQHF. The DNA for the CDR3 is TGTGCCAGCAGCTTAGCCACTTACGGGACAGGGAGCAATCAGCCCCAGCATTTT.